These 4 T cell receptor beta chains originate from one sample sequenced in a study of shared clonotypes between healthy human individuals. Measured with immunoSEQ multiplex PCR; TCRdb has only the in-frame clones, and not every one. Here the sample spans about a million clones, under 80% being singletons. The sample comprised memory CD4+ T cells sorted from blood. Subset denoted: CD45RA-negative fraction. Source of these receptors: a man between 18 and 29 years old in good health.

The V call is TRBV30, the J call TRBJ2-3; possibly TRBD1 or TRBD2 for D (5 bases each). Per germline, CDR1 GTSNPN and CDR2 SVGIG (reference sequence). The CDR3 length is 13 residues. CDR3 sequence (DNA): TGTGCGACGAGGCAGGGAGGCACAGATACGCAGTATTTT. It yields the protein CATRQGGTDTQYF.

The chain has TRBV30 and TRBJ2-5, with 9 bases lining up with TRBD1. In germline, CDR1 is GTSNPN, CDR2 SVGIG (reference sequence). The CDR3 covers 14 residues. With 4 bases clipped from V and 5 bases from J, the junction kept 8 bases outside the gene matches. CDR3 nucleotides: TGTGCCTGGACCGGGACAGGGTTTTTCGAGACCCAGTACTTC. Translation: CAWTGTGFFETQYF.

The V call is TRBV6-1, the J call TRBJ2-5, with unresolved D. The CDR3 is 13 amino acids. Germline V gives CDR1 MNHNS, CDR2 SASEGT. Trimming stripped 7 bases from V and 2 bases from J, with 11 bases between. Here the CDR3 DNA reads TGTGCCAGCACGAGACCTCCTCAAGAGACCCAGTACTTC. This sequence encodes CASTRPPQETQYF.

A few counts support this clone. The chain links TRBV7-9 to TRBJ2-2, with 11 bases lining up with TRBD1. Trimming took 10 bases from V and 4 from J; bases not matched to a gene: 11. Germline assignment: CDR1 SEHNR and CDR2 FQNEAQ (reference sequence). This CDR3 has 16 residues. The CDR3 DNA sequence: TGTGCCACCCCGCTTTGGGGACAGGGGGTCACCGGGGAGCTGTTTTTT. Its translation is CATPLWGQGVTGELFF.